Below, 9 T cell receptor beta chains from the same sample are listed, as sequenced in a study of OX40 agonist ivuxolimab in advanced cancers. Profiling relied on immunoSEQ multiplex PCR, and the TCRdb table lists in-frame clones only, not all of them. The sample lists about 97,000 clones, around 85% seen once, with more than 5% in the top ten. Specimen: CD4+ or CD8+ T cells sorted from blood, collected in a trial of the OX40 agonist ivuxolimab. These receptors were obtained from an adult with an advanced solid tumor such as melanoma, head and neck, liver or kidney cancer.

The V call is TRBV4-1, the J call TRBJ1-6; D is undetermined. Deletions cut 1 base from V and 0 bases from J, with 16 bases between. The CDR3 consists of 19 residues. The germline gives CDR1 MGHRA, CDR2 YSYEKL. CDR3 DNA: TGCGCCAGCAGCCAAGCGCTTATTTTGGCAGGCTCCTATAATTCACCCCTCCACTTT. The encoded protein is CASSQALILAGSYNSPLHF.

The V gene is TRBV12-5, the J gene TRBJ1-5; D gene uncertain. Deletions cut 3 bases from V and 6 bases from J, with 6 bases between. Per germline, CDR1 LGHNT and CDR2 FRNRAP. This CDR3 is built from 12 residues. The CDR3 loop reads CASGFIGQPQHF. Here the CDR3 DNA reads TGTGCTAGTGGTTTTATAGGTCAGCCCCAGCATTTT.

The chain couples TRBV19 to TRBJ1-2; 7 bases line up with TRBD1. The V gene end was trimmed by 6 bases and the J gene end by 4 bases; junction bases not matched to a gene: 5. CDR3 length equals 13 residues. Germline CDR1 reads LNHDA; CDR2 reads SQIVND (reference sequence). The CDR3 is CASRRQGPYGYTF. The CDR3 DNA reads as TGTGCCAGTAGGAGACAGGGCCCCTATGGCTACACCTTC.

This chain links TRBV19 with TRBJ2-5, with 7 bases that match TRBD2. CDR1 LNHDA and CDR2 SQIVND come from the germline V gene (reference sequence). Trimming at V came to 2 bases and at J to 4 bases, leaving 10 bases not matched to a gene. The CDR3 has 16 residues. CDR3 in amino acids: CASSITASGDVETQYF. As DNA, the CDR3 is TGTGCCAGTAGTATAACGGCCAGCGGGGATGTAGAGACCCAGTACTTC.

The chain has TRBV7-8 and TRBJ2-1; D is possibly TRBD1 (6 bases). The CDR3 loop spans 16 amino acids. Trimming stripped 3 bases from V and 3 bases from J, with 15 bases between. CDR1 SGHVS and CDR2 FQNEAQ come from the germline V gene. The CDR3 is CASSLMGHQDYNEQFF. The CDR3, as DNA: TGTGCCAGCAGCTTGATGGGACATCAGGACTACAATGAGCAGTTCTTC.

This clone came up once. This chain joins TRBV6-5 and TRBJ2-3, with 9 bases matching TRBD2. CDR3 length: 11 residues. Germline V CDR1 and CDR2: MNHEY, SVGAGI. V was pared by 6 bases and J by 13 bases, with 5 bases of the junction left unmatched. CDR3 nucleotide sequence: TGTGCCAGCAGCTCCGCGGGGGGGGAGTATTTT. This gives the protein CASSSAGGEYF.

V is TRBV5-1 and J is TRBJ1-4; 8 bases fit TRBD1. The CDR3 extends over 17 amino acids. Germline CDR1 and CDR2: SGHRS and YFSETQ. J lost 2 bases, V lost 0 bases, and 6 bases had no gene match. CDR3: CASSLGQGIATNEKLFF. The CDR3 nucleotides read TGCGCCAGCAGCTTGGGACAGGGGATTGCGACTAATGAAAAACTGTTTTTT.

CDR3 coding DNA: TGTGCCAGCAGTTACTCGATGGGATACGAGCAGTACTTC. It translates to CASSYSMGYEQYF. The J gene is TRBJ2-7, the V gene TRBV6-5, with unresolved D. The germline V gene encodes CDR1 MNHEY and CDR2 SVGAGI. V dropped 0 bases and J dropped 4 bases, with 7 bases sitting between them. CDR3 size: 13 residues.

This chain connects TRBV18 to TRBJ2-7; D is possibly TRBD1 or TRBD2 (6 bases each). V lost 4 bases and J 2 bases, leaving 18 bases between the germline ends. The CDR3 loop spans 16 amino acids. Germline V gene data show CDR1 as KGHSH and CDR2 as LQKENI. CDR3 protein: CASSQSKGGTPYEQYF. CDR3 in DNA: TGTGCCAGCTCACAAAGTAAAGGGGGGACTCCCTACGAGCAGTACTTC.